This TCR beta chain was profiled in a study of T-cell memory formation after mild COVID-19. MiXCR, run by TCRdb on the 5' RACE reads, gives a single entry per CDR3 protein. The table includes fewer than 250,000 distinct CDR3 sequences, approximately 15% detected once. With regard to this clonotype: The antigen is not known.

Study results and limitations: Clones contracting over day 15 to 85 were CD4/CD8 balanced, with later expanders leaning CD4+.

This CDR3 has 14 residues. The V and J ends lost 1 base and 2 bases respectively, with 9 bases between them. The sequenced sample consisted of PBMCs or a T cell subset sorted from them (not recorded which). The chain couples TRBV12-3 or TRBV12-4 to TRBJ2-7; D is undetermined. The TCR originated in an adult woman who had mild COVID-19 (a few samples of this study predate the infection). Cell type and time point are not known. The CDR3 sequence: CASSLDEYPYEQYF. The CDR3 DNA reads TGTGCCAGCAGTTTAGATGAGTACCCCTACGAGCAGTACTTC.